Sequencing of this T cell receptor (beta chain) was carried out in a study of cytomegalovirus exposure and HLA in healthy donors. The CDR3 is 14 amino acids. CDR1 is MNHEY, CDR2 SVGAGI, per germline. With V trimmed by 6 bases and J by 3 bases, 6 bases remained unmatched. PCR primers comprised 60 Vbeta and 13 Jbeta primers. Some clones are missing from TCRdb's copy, which holds only in-frame ones; the method was immunoSEQ multiplex PCR. The data hold about 60,000 clones, with 80% to 85% observed a single time. Study results and limitations: Later analysis demonstrated an association between a missense DCLRE1C variant and TCR beta V- and J-gene trimming. Cytomegalovirus association was listed for 150 or so TCR beta chains.

A word on this clone: Its specificity is unknown.

The source is a man between 25 and 39 years old in good health and CMV-seronegative. The sequencing sample was made of PBMCs. The chain combines TRBV6-5 with TRBJ2-7; the match to TRBD1 covers 9 bases. CDR3 region: CASRAGTGFYEQYF. The CDR3 DNA sequence: TGTGCCAGCAGGGCCGGGACAGGGTTCTACGAGCAGTACTTC.